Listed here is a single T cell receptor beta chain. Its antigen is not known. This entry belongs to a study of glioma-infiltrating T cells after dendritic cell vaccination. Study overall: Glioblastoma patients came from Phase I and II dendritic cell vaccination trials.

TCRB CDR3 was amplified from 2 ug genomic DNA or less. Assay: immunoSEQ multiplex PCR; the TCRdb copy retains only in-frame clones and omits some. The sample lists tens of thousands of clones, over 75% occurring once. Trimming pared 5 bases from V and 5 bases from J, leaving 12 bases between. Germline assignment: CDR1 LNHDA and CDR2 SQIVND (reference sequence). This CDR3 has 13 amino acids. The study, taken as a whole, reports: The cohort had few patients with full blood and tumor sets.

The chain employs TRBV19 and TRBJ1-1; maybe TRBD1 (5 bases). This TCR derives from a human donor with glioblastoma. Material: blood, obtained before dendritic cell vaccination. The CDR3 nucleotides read TGTGCCAGTAGTGAGAGAAAGGGGACTGAAGCTTTCTTT. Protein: CASSERKGTEAFF.